This T cell receptor beta chain was identified during a study of shared clonotypes between healthy human individuals. Study in general: The composition of the donors was a couple of women and a few men aged 18 to 49. Study-wide results and caveats: Generation probabilities of non-shared clonotypes were lower (relative to those shared by all four donors). The study sampled only blood, and tissue repertoires likely differ. Despite large depth, sorted-subset datasets appeared incompletely sequenced.

About this clone itself: Antigen unknown. The sample has other DNA sequences that encode this CDR3 too.

The germline V gene encodes CDR1 MDHEN and CDR2 SYDVKM. Trimming pared 4 bases from V and 3 bases from J, leaving 5 bases between. The CDR3 is made up of 12 amino acids. Terminally differentiated effector memory CD45RA+ cells were excluded by CCR7 positive selection of CD45RO-negative cells. Produced via immunoSEQ multiplex PCR; TCRdb's table is partial and in-frame only. In the table there are 2 million to 2.5 million clones, about 93% of which are singletons. The chain couples TRBV28 to TRBJ2-3; D gene uncertain. This receptor was identified in a man aged 18 to 30 in good health. Some clones in this sample may be carry-over from other donors' samples. Sequenced input: naive CD8+ T cells from PBMCs. In nucleotides, the CDR3 is TGTGCCAGCAGTTCGCGAACAGATACGCAGTATTTT. It specifies CASSSRTDTQYF.